These 30 T cell receptor beta chains came from one sample sequenced in a study of T cell changes during pregnancy in multiple sclerosis. Sequencing used immunoSEQ multiplex PCR; TCRdb keeps in-frame clones, though not all of them. The sample lists about 46,000 clones, approximately 90% occurring once. The material sequenced was CD8+ T cells from peripheral blood mononuclear cells, taken in the second trimester of pregnancy. These receptors all come from a female donor with multiple sclerosis, enrolled in a pregnancy study.

The chain is built from TRBV9 and TRBJ2-3; 11 nucleotides agree with TRBD2. The CDR3 consists of 18 residues. The trim removed 4 bases at V and 4 bases at J, leaving 14 bases unmatched. Germline-derived CDR1 and CDR2 are SGDLS and YYNGEE. The CDR3, as DNA: TGTGCCAGCAGCCACAAAGGGGGTAGCGGGGGGGCTCCAGATACGCAGTATTTT. The encoded protein is CASSHKGGSGGAPDTQYF. Combining the CDR3 with reference TRBV9 and TRBJ2-3 gives the whole variable domain DSGVTQTPKHLITATGQRVTLRCSPRSGDLSVYWYQQSLDQGLQFLIQYYNGEERAKGNILERFSAQQFPDLHSELNLSSLELGDSALYFCASSHKGGSGGAPDTQYFGPGTRLTVL.

This clone occurred once. The chain combines TRBV5-4 with TRBJ1-2; 7 bases map to TRBD1. The CDR3 consists of 18 residues. V shed 5 bases, J shed 5 bases, and the junction held 21 bases outside the gene matches. Germline CDR1 SGHNT, CDR2 YYREEE (reference sequence). CDR3 region: CASRGVAAVTGDLYGYTF. The CDR3 nucleotides are TGTGCCAGCAGAGGGGTCGCCGCGGTAACAGGGGACCTATATGGCTACACCTTC.

The chain has TRBV9 and TRBJ2-3; D possibly corresponds to TRBD1 (6 bases). CDR1 is SGDLS and CDR2 is YYNGEE in the germline V gene. Trimming shortened V by 3 bases and J by 4 bases, and 21 bases separated the two germline ends. This CDR3 region has 17 residues. The CDR3 nucleotides are TGTGCCAGCAGCGCACCAACCGGCCCAGGGGTGTCAGATACGCAGTATTTT. This gives the protein CASSAPTGPGVSDTQYF.

This chain links TRBV13 with TRBJ2-7, with TRBD1 matching 10 bases. V was pared by 6 bases and J by 4 bases, with 6 bases of the junction left unmatched. The CDR3 has 14 amino acids. Germline assignment: CDR1 PRHDT and CDR2 FYEKMQ (reference sequence). The CDR3 nucleotides are TGTGCCAGCAGTTCCCGGGACAGGGGTTACGAGCAGTACTTC. This encodes CASSSRDRGYEQYF. The full variable domain, rest sourced from reference TRBV13 and TRBJ2-7, is AAGVIQSPRHLIKEKRETATLKCYPIPRHDTVYWYQQGPGQDPQFLISFYEKMQSDKGSIPDRFSAQQFSDYHSELNMSSLELGDSALYFCASSSRDRGYEQYFGPGTRLTVT.

This chain joins TRBV7-9 and TRBJ1-1; D gene unclear. CDR1 and CDR2 from the germline V gene are SEHNR and FQNEAQ (reference sequence). V was pared by 1 base and J by 12 bases, with 12 bases between. The CDR3 totals 12 residues. The CDR3 loop reads CASSLGANPPFF. In DNA form, the CDR3 reads TGTGCCAGCAGCTTAGGGGCCAACCCACCTTTCTTT.

The chain links TRBV7-9 to TRBJ2-5, with TRBD1 as a possible D gene (6 bases). Germline CDR1 SEHNR, CDR2 FQNEAQ (reference sequence). Trimming pared 2 bases from V and 1 base from J, leaving 11 bases between. The CDR3 contains 15 residues. The CDR3 region has the DNA TGTGCCAGCAGCTTATTTGCAGGGGCCCAAGAGACCCAGTACTTC. Its translation is CASSLFAGAQETQYF.

The V and J genes are TRBV9 and TRBJ2-3, with D possibly being TRBD2 (6 bases). Germline CDR1 and CDR2: SGDLS and YYNGEE. CDR3 length: 14 amino acids. V lost 6 bases, J lost 2 bases, and 13 bases lay in between. The CDR3 DNA is TGTGCCAGCAACCTAGCGACTTACACAGATACGCAGTATTTT. Translated, it gives CASNLATYTDTQYF.

As concerns this clone: One end of the junction varies from germline; a read error may be responsible. The V gene is TRBV6-1, the J gene TRBJ1-4; D possibly corresponds to TRBD1 (6 bases). The CDR3 extends over 15 amino acids. Germline V gene data show CDR1 as MNHNS and CDR2 as SASEGT. The CDR3 spells CASSEAGHPKEKLFF. The CDR3 nucleotides are TGTGCCAGCAGTGAAGCGGGACACCCTAAGGAAAAACTGTTTTTT.

The chain uses TRBV27 and TRBJ2-3; 16 nucleotides line up with TRBD2. V lost 5 bases and J lost 2; bases outside the gene matches: 10. Germline assignment: CDR1 MNHEY and CDR2 SMNVEV (reference sequence). The CDR3 is 19 amino acids. The CDR3 reads CASSASGTSGGAPTDTQYF. The CDR3 DNA is TGTGCCAGCAGTGCCTCCGGGACTAGCGGGGGGGCTCCCACAGATACGCAGTATTTT.

The chain combines TRBV7-3 with TRBJ1-1; a possible D gene is TRBD1 (5 bases). The CDR3 is 13 amino acids. V was clipped by 1 base and J by 7 bases, with 10 bases between them. The germline CDR1 and CDR2 sequences are SGHTA and FQGTGA. This CDR3 is CASSLRPGGEAFF. Written as DNA, the CDR3 is TGTGCCAGCAGCTTAAGGCCCGGGGGTGAAGCTTTCTTT.

V is TRBV5-5 and J is TRBJ2-7; D is undetermined. CDR3 length: 13 amino acids. With 0 bases removed from V and 2 bases from J, the gap between germline ends came to 6 bases. In germline, CDR1 is SGHKS, CDR2 YYEKEE (reference sequence). Written as DNA, the CDR3 is TGTGCCAGCAGCTTGGTATTCGCCTACGAGCAGTACTTC. This sequence encodes CASSLVFAYEQYF.

The gene calls are TRBV7-3 and TRBJ2-1; D is possibly TRBD1 (6 bases). This CDR3 has 14 residues. Germline assignment: CDR1 SGHTA and CDR2 FQGTGA. V was cut by 6 bases and J by 10 bases, with 19 bases left in between. CDR3 amino acids: CASSPAARGTEQFF. DNA of the CDR3: TGTGCCAGCAGTCCCGCCGCTAGGGGGACCGAGCAGTTCTTC.

The V call is TRBV7-2, the J call TRBJ1-1, with a tentative D call TRBD1 (5 bases). The CDR3 spans 14 residues. V lost 2 bases to trimming and J lost 1 base, with 8 bases between them. Germline loops: CDR1 SGHTA, CDR2 FQGNSA. The DNA of the CDR3 is TGTGCCAGCAGCTTATCCGGGGGGAACACTGAAGCTTTCTTT. It specifies CASSLSGGNTEAFF.

The chain couples TRBV28 to TRBJ1-2; 12 nucleotides match TRBD1. CDR3 size: 15 residues. V was clipped by 4 bases and J by 5 bases; unmatched bases: 5. Germline lookup yields CDR1 MDHEN and CDR2 SYDVKM. This chain's CDR3 is CASSSRDRGLYGYTF. CDR3 bases: TGTGCCAGCAGTTCCCGGGACAGGGGGCTATATGGCTACACCTTC.

The V and J genes are TRBV2 and TRBJ2-3, with 7 bases identical to TRBD2. This CDR3 has 16 residues. V gave up 5 bases and J gave up 1 base; unmatched junction bases: 9. The germline V gene encodes CDR1 SNHLY and CDR2 FYNNEI. The CDR3 here is CASSSKGGVRTDTQYF. CDR3 DNA sequence: TGTGCCAGCAGTTCCAAGGGAGGGGTACGCACAGATACGCAGTATTTT.

The gene calls are TRBV7-9 and TRBJ1-1, with a tentative D call TRBD1 (6 bases). V lost 6 bases, J lost 1 base, and 12 bases lay in between. Germline V gene lookup returns CDR1 SEHNR and CDR2 FQNEAQ (reference sequence). The CDR3 extends over 14 amino acids. CDR3 residues: CASRTGWGNTEAFF. CDR3 DNA: TGTGCCAGCAGGACAGGATGGGGGAACACTGAAGCTTTCTTT.

The chain recombines TRBV4-3 with TRBJ1-1; tentatively, D is TRBD1 (5 bases). Germline V gene sequence: CDR1 LGHNA, CDR2 YSLEER. V lost 0 bases and J lost 8, with 16 bases in between. This CDR3 comprises 15 residues. The CDR3 sequence: CASSQDQGVGSEAFF. CDR3 DNA sequence: TGCGCCAGCAGCCAAGATCAAGGGGTAGGCAGCGAAGCTTTCTTT.

The chain carries TRBV14 and TRBJ2-7; possibly TRBD1 for D (5 bases). V lost 4 bases and J 5 bases, leaving 18 bases between the germline ends. The V gene's germline CDR1 is SGHDN and CDR2 FVKESK. There are 15 residues in the CDR3. The CDR3 nucleotides are TGTGCCAGCAGCCTTATACAGCAGGGATGGCACGAGCAGTACTTC. This translates into CASSLIQQGWHEQYF.

This chain's CDR3 is CASRADTDTQYF. The CDR3 coding sequence is TGTGCCAGCAGGGCCGACACAGATACGCAGTATTTT. The rearrangement joins TRBV4-2 to TRBJ2-3, with D uncertain. CDR1 and CDR2 (germline): LGHNA, YNFKEQ. CDR3 length equals 12 residues. V was clipped by 6 bases and J by 2 bases, with 6 bases between them.

This chain connects TRBV9 to TRBJ2-7, with TRBD1 identical over 10 bases. V was pared by 2 bases and J by 3 bases, with 2 bases of the junction left unmatched. Germline lookup yields CDR1 SGDLS and CDR2 YYNGEE. The CDR3 totals 14 residues. Here the CDR3 reads CASSVGTGVYEQYF. As DNA, the CDR3 is TGTGCCAGCAGCGTGGGGACAGGGGTCTACGAGCAGTACTTC.

The V gene is TRBV27, the J gene TRBJ2-7, with a possible D match to TRBD2 (5 bases). The germline gives CDR1 MNHEY, CDR2 SMNVEV (reference sequence). The CDR3 runs to 15 residues. Trimming cost V 1 base and J 5 bases, with 15 bases left between them. CDR3 sequence: CASSLFSGIADEQYF. DNA of the CDR3: TGTGCCAGCAGTTTATTTTCGGGAATTGCAGACGAGCAGTACTTC.

The chain is built from TRBV6-4 and TRBJ2-3, with TRBD2 matching 11 bases. Germline CDR1 and CDR2: MRHNA and SNTAGT. The CDR3 covers 15 residues. J gave up 2 bases and V 6 bases, and 4 bases lay outside the gene matches. Here the CDR3 DNA reads TGTGCCAGCAGCCTACTAGCGGGGGTCACAGATACGCAGTATTTT. It specifies CASSLLAGVTDTQYF.

The chain uses TRBV6-6 and TRBJ2-3, with unresolved D. CDR3 length: 14 amino acids. V lost 6 bases to trimming and J lost 6 bases, with 16 bases between them. CDR1 is MNHNY, CDR2 SVGAGI, per germline (reference sequence). Here the CDR3 reads CASSLGSQVDTQYF. CDR3 in DNA: TGTGCCAGCAGCCTTGGGTCGCAGGTGGATACGCAGTATTTT.

The CDR3 region is CASSLSLGLGHEQYF. CDR3 DNA sequence: TGTGCCAGCAGTTTATCCCTTGGTTTGGGCCACGAGCAGTACTTC. The rearrangement joins TRBV27 to TRBJ2-7; D is undetermined. The V and J ends lost 0 bases and 5 bases respectively, with 14 bases between them. The CDR3 runs to 15 residues. Germline-derived CDR1 and CDR2 are MNHEY and SMNVEV (reference sequence).

This rearrangement joins TRBV23-1 to TRBJ1-6; 9 positions agree with TRBD1. TRBV23-1 is treated as an ORF (open reading frame) with a function not yet certain. The CDR3 has 15 amino acids. J lost 10 bases, V lost 6 bases, and 10 bases had no gene match. CDR3 nucleotide sequence: TGCGCCAGCAGCCGACAGGGGACAGGGTTGTCACCCCTCCACTTT. It encodes CASSRQGTGLSPLHF.

This clone was seen just once. The CDR3 here is CASSPPSGNTIYF. The CDR3 coding sequence is TGCGCCAGCAGCCCCCCGTCTGGAAACACCATATATTTT. The chain joins TRBV4-1 to TRBJ1-3, with no clear D. The CDR3 loop spans 13 amino acids. The V gene's germline CDR1 is MGHRA and CDR2 YSYEKL. V was trimmed by 4 bases and J by 1 base, leaving 5 bases between them.

The chain combines TRBV5-1 with TRBJ1-6; D call uncertain. V dropped 1 base and J dropped 0 bases, with 5 bases sitting between them. The CDR3 runs to 15 residues. Germline assignment: CDR1 SGHRS and CDR2 YFSETQ. This chain's CDR3 is CASSLILSYNSPLHF. The CDR3 bases are TGCGCCAGCAGCTTGATCCTCTCCTATAATTCACCCCTCCACTTT.

The J gene is TRBJ1-1, the V gene TRBV7-8; D is ambiguous. Trimming removed 5 bases at V and 3 bases at J, with 16 bases between. Germline V gene data show CDR1 as SGHVS and CDR2 as FQNEAQ. This CDR3 has 15 residues. The CDR3 nucleotides read TGTGCCAGCAGCGTAATACTGAGGCTGGACACTGAAGCTTTCTTT. It specifies CASSVILRLDTEAFF.

CDR3 region: CASRVGTGPYTEAFF. The CDR3 DNA follows: TGTGCCAGCAGGGTAGGGACAGGGCCTTACACTGAAGCTTTCTTT. J is TRBJ1-1 and V is TRBV11-2; 9 positions match TRBD1. The CDR3 totals 15 residues. V lost 6 bases, J lost 3 bases, and 8 bases stayed unmatched. CDR1 is SGHAT, CDR2 FQNNGV, per germline.

Only one count was recorded for this clone. The chain has TRBV11-2 and TRBJ2-1; D might be TRBD2 (7 bases). The germline V gene has CDR1 SGHAT and CDR2 FQNNGV. V was clipped by 2 bases and J by 8 bases, with 13 bases between them. The CDR3 spans 14 residues. CDR3 bases: TGTGCCAGCAGCTTATTGGCGGGGGCTGATGAGCAGTTCTTC. Protein: CASSLLAGADEQFF.